The rows below give T cell receptor beta chains drawn from one sample of a study of CD8+CD57+ T cells in acquired aplastic anemia. TCRdb reprocessed the reads with MiXCR, giving one entry per CDR3 protein. The data show roughly 160,000 distinct CDR3 sequences, 55% to 75% seen once. Sequencing input: sorted CD4+, CD8+, or CD8+CD57+ T cells (not recorded which) from PBMCs. The receptors were sampled from a human donor in good health. Each CDR3 is given with its conserved first and last residue. A D gene is named only where the DNA matches it firmly. Rows give clone size only sometimes, using once, few, many, or a class for an expanded clone.

v_call,d_call,j_call,clone_size,cdr3_aa,cdr3_nt
TRBV29-1,TRBD1,TRBJ2-1,once,CSVEAWRTGRSGGSYNEQFF,TGCAGCGTTGAAGCCTGGCGGACAGGGCGTTCGGGCGGCTCCTACAATGAGCAGTTCTTC
TRBV9,.,TRBJ1-2,.,CASSPTGPGNGYTF,TGTGCCAGCAGTCCCACGGGACCCGGGAATGGCTACACCTTC
TRBV20-1,.,TRBJ2-7,.,CSASRSVYEQYF,TGCAGTGCTAGTAGGTCGGTCTACGAGCAGTACTTC
TRBV20-1,.,TRBJ1-1,.,CSAREGGGSTEAFF,TGCAGTGCTAGAGAGGGGGGCGGGTCCACTGAAGCTTTCTTT
TRBV24-1,.,TRBJ1-2,many,CATSDGTYGYTF,TGTGCCACCAGTGATGGGACCTATGGCTACACCTTC
TRBV29-1,.,TRBJ1-2,.,CSVDRGYGYTF,TGCAGCGTTGACAGGGGCTATGGCTACACCTTC
TRBV12-3/TRBV12-4,.,TRBJ2-1,many,CASSSHIADLYNEQFF,TGTGCCAGCAGTTCCCACATAGCGGATCTTTACAATGAGCAGTTCTTC
TRBV27,.,TRBJ2-7,.,CASSSRQRPYERYF,TGTGCCAGCAGTTCGCGACAGCGACCATACGAGCGGTACTTC
TRBV20-1,.,TRBJ1-6,.,CSADSGTRSPLHF,TGCAGTGCTGATAGCGGGACTCGATCACCCCTCCACTTT
TRBV25-1,TRBD2,TRBJ2-3,many,CASIERGEVGDTQYF,TGTGCCAGCATTGAGCGGGGGGAAGTTGGAGATACGCAGTATTTT
TRBV29-1,.,TRBJ2-3,.,CSVETSTDTQYF,TGCAGCGTCGAAACCAGCACAGATACGCAGTATTTT
TRBV2,TRBD1,TRBJ1-2,.,CASRTTGVGYTF,TGTGCCAGCAGGACGACAGGGGTCGGCTACACCTTC
TRBV9,.,TRBJ1-5,.,CASSGSLTQPQHF,TGTGCCAGCAGCGGGTCCCTTACTCAGCCCCAGCATTTT
TRBV6-1,.,TRBJ2-7,.,CASSYALLGEQYF,TGTGCCAGCAGTTACGCCCTCCTAGGGGAGCAGTACTTC
TRBV6-6,.,TRBJ2-7,many,CASSPGTRDEQYF,TGTGCCAGCAGTCCGGGGACCAGGGACGAGCAGTACTTC
TRBV6-6,.,TRBJ2-5,.,CASSYPGVGETQYF,TGTGCCAGCAGTTACCCGGGGGTAGGAGAGACCCAGTACTTC
TRBV10-1,.,TRBJ2-5,.,CTSSDSLDSQETQYF,TGCACCAGCAGTGATAGTCTGGACAGCCAAGAGACCCAGTACTTC
TRBV20-1,.,TRBJ2-7,many,CSARPETQGFEQYF,TGCAGTGCTAGGCCGGAAACGCAGGGTTTCGAGCAGTACTTC
TRBV19,TRBD1,TRBJ2-1,once,CASSIWGTGGISEQFF,TGTGCCAGTAGTATTTGGGGGACAGGGGGGATCAGTGAGCAGTTCTTC
TRBV4-1,TRBD1,TRBJ1-2,few,CASSPRDRENYGYTF,TGCGCCAGCAGCCCCCGGGACAGGGAAAACTATGGCTACACCTTC
TRBV20-1,.,TRBJ2-1,.,CSARSGATIQQFF,TGCAGTGCTAGATCGGGGGCGACGATTCAGCAGTTCTTC
TRBV2,.,TRBJ2-7,.,CASSGQSQYYEQYF,TGTGCCAGCAGTGGACAGAGCCAATACTACGAGCAGTACTTC
TRBV19,.,TRBJ2-4,.,CASSIRSSHIQYF,TGTGCCAGTAGTATACGGAGCTCCCACATTCAGTACTTC
TRBV18,.,TRBJ2-5,.,CASSLRTVGETQYF,TGTGCCAGCTCACTCCGGACCGTGGGGGAGACCCAGTACTTC
TRBV9,TRBD1,TRBJ1-2,.,CASSAGGRFGYTF,TGTGCCAGCAGCGCAGGGGGGCGTTTCGGCTACACCTTC
TRBV9,TRBD2,TRBJ2-5,many,CASTPTGGGGETQYF,TGTGCCAGCACCCCTACCGGGGGGGGGGGAGAGACCCAGTACTTC
TRBV14,.,TRBJ2-7,.,CASSHYSYEQYF,TGTGCCAGCAGTCACTACTCCTACGAGCAGTACTTC
TRBV9,.,TRBJ2-2,many,CASSLPKGQGPTGELFF,TGTGCCAGCAGCCTCCCGAAAGGGCAGGGGCCCACCGGGGAGCTGTTTTTT
TRBV10-3,.,TRBJ2-3,many,CAISEVSADTQYF,TGTGCCATCAGTGAGGTCAGCGCGGATACGCAGTATTTT
TRBV19,TRBD1,TRBJ2-1,many,CASSRGQVMPNHEQFF,TGTGCCAGTAGTAGGGGACAGGTCATGCCCAACCATGAGCAGTTCTTC
TRBV20-1,.,TRBJ1-1,many,CSARRQVNTEAFF,TGCAGTGCTAGGAGACAGGTTAACACTGAAGCTTTCTTT
TRBV7-2,TRBD1,TRBJ1-6,.,CASSKDRGNSPLHF,TGTGCCAGCAGCAAGGACAGGGGCAATTCACCCCTCCACTTT
TRBV9,TRBD1,TRBJ1-1,few,CASSAGGAGDTEAFF,TGTGCCAGCAGCGCAGGGGGCGCGGGTGACACTGAAGCTTTCTTT
TRBV19,.,TRBJ1-1,.,CASTTKNTEAFF,TGTGCCAGTACAACTAAGAACACTGAAGCTTTCTTT
TRBV24-1,TRBD1,TRBJ1-2,.,CATSDTGQGSSYGYTF,TGTGCCACCAGTGATACCGGACAGGGGTCCTCCTATGGCTACACCTTC
TRBV5-1,TRBD2,TRBJ2-3,many,CASSPTSRNTDTQYF,TGCGCCAGCAGCCCGACTAGCAGAAACACAGATACGCAGTATTTT
TRBV4-2,TRBD2,TRBJ2-1,many,CASSQIAGDNEQFF,TGTGCCAGCAGCCAAATAGCGGGGGACAATGAGCAGTTCTTC
TRBV5-8,TRBD1,TRBJ2-7,.,CAGGTGQPYEQYF,TGTGCCGGCGGGACAGGACAGCCCTACGAGCAGTACTTC
TRBV29-1,.,TRBJ1-1,many,CSVDWEPTEAFF,TGCAGCGTTGACTGGGAACCCACTGAAGCTTTCTTT
TRBV12-3/TRBV12-4,.,TRBJ2-5,.,CASSPDSMHPYF,TGTGCCAGCAGTCCGGACAGTATGCATCCGTACTTC
TRBV19,.,TRBJ1-4,many,CASSIRLVNEKLFF,TGTGCCAGTAGTATTCGGTTGGTTAATGAAAAACTGTTTTTT
TRBV10-1,TRBD1,TRBJ2-7,many,CASSARTGPYEQYF,TGCGCCAGCAGTGCCCGGACAGGTCCGTACGAGCAGTACTTC
TRBV2,TRBD1,TRBJ1-5,few,CASSVVAGQGAGQPQHF,TGTGCCAGCAGTGTTGTCGCGGGGCAGGGGGCAGGACAGCCCCAGCATTTT
TRBV29-1,.,TRBJ1-4,.,CSVLGSTNGKLFF,TGCAGCGTTCTGGGCTCGACTAATGGAAAACTGTTTTTT
TRBV9,.,TRBJ2-7,.,CASSGQGFQGERYF,TGTGCCAGCAGCGGCCAGGGGTTCCAGGGCGAGCGGTACTTC
TRBV7-9,.,TRBJ1-6,.,CASSAPGRNSPLHF,TGTGCCAGCAGCGCTCCGGGACGGAATTCACCCCTCCACTTT
TRBV29-1,.,TRBJ2-3,.,CSVGTRGRGTDTQYF,TGCAGCGTTGGGACCAGGGGCCGAGGCACAGATACGCAGTATTTT